Each of the 15 T cell receptor beta chains below was sequenced from the same sample in a study of control samples from healthy donors and cancer patients. This table comes from immunoSEQ multiplex PCR, and its TCRdb copy is limited to in-frame clones, with some not included. The sample comprises 150,000 to 170,000 clones, just under 95% of which are singletons, and around 6.2% rests with the top ten. The sample taken for sequencing was blood. These receptors all come from a middle-aged man in good health.

The chain has TRBV20-1 and TRBJ1-5, with unresolved D. The V gene's germline CDR1 is DFQATT and CDR2 SNEGSKA (reference sequence). This CDR3 is built from 13 residues. V gave up 3 bases and J gave up 5 bases, with 11 bases separating them. CDR3 DNA: TGCAGTGCTAGTGAGAGTTTCGATCAGCCCCAGCATTTT. Translation: CSASESFDQPQHF.

This clone was seen only once. The junction departs from the called germline gene at one end, perhaps through a read error. The chain joins TRBV7-2 to TRBJ2-3; TRBD2 agrees at 13 bases. CDR1 is SGHTA and CDR2 is FQGNSA in the germline V gene. The CDR3 length is 17 residues. The CDR3 nucleotides are TGTGCCAACAGCTCACTAGCGGGGGGGCCTAGCACAGATACGCAGTATTTT. Protein: CANSSLAGGPSTDTQYF.

The chain joins TRBV12-3 or TRBV12-4 to TRBJ2-2, with a possible D match to TRBD2 (6 bases). V dropped 7 bases and J dropped 7 bases, with 10 bases sitting between them. The CDR3 spans 12 residues. Here the CDR3 DNA reads TGTGCCAGCACCCTCGGGGGCGGGGAGCTGTTTTTT. It encodes CASTLGGGELFF.

Remarks on this clone: Sequence at one end of the junction differs from germline and may be a read error. The rearrangement uses TRBV27 and TRBJ1-2; tentatively, D is TRBD1 (6 bases). CDR1 MNHEY and CDR2 SMNVEV come from the germline V gene (reference sequence). The CDR3 is 14 amino acids. CDR3 region: CASYSLTGDYGYTF. CDR3 coding DNA: TGTGCCAGCTATAGCCTGACAGGAGACTACGGCTACACCTTC.

This rearrangement joins TRBV19 to TRBJ1-5; D gene unclear. Germline V gene lookup returns CDR1 LNHDA and CDR2 SQIVND (reference sequence). V was pared by 5 bases and J by 2 bases, with 4 bases between. The CDR3 totals 12 residues. The CDR3 region is CASSSGNQPQHF. In nucleotides, the CDR3 is TGTGCCAGTAGTTCGGGCAATCAGCCCCAGCATTTT. Full variable domain (remainder filled in from reference TRBV19 and TRBJ1-5): DGGITQSPKYLFRKEGQNVTLSCEQNLNHDAMYWYRQDPGQGLRLIYYSQIVNDFQKGDIAEGYSVSREKKESFPLTVTSAQKNPTAFYLCASSSGNQPQHFGDGTRLSIL.

In regard to this clone: Other DNA sequences in this sample translate to the same CDR3. The V gene is TRBV12-3 or TRBV12-4, the J gene TRBJ1-1; weak D call: TRBD1 (6 bases). This CDR3 has 13 residues. V lost 6 bases and J lost 3, with 11 bases in between. In DNA form, the CDR3 reads TGTGCCAGCAGCCTGTACAGGGACACTGAAGCTTTCTTT. This codes for CASSLYRDTEAFF.

This clone appeared once. The chain recombines TRBV19 with TRBJ2-3, with 11 nucleotides matching TRBD2. Germline CDR1 and CDR2: LNHDA and SQIVND (reference sequence). This CDR3 has 16 residues. Trimming at V came to 6 bases and at J to 1 base, leaving 6 bases not matched to a gene. The CDR3 is CASRNELAGGTDTQYF. CDR3 DNA sequence: TGTGCCAGTAGGAACGAACTAGCGGGGGGCACAGATACGCAGTATTTT. The variable domain in full, completed from reference TRBV19 and TRBJ2-3, reads DGGITQSPKYLFRKEGQNVTLSCEQNLNHDAMYWYRQDPGQGLRLIYYSQIVNDFQKGDIAEGYSVSREKKESFPLTVTSAQKNPTAFYLCASRNELAGGTDTQYFGPGTRLTVL.

V is TRBV27 and J is TRBJ2-7; D perhaps matches TRBD2 (7 bases). V gave up 6 bases and J gave up 5 bases, with 17 bases separating them. Germline values: CDR1 MNHEY, CDR2 SMNVEV (reference sequence). The CDR3 runs 14 residues. The CDR3 nucleotides are TGTGCCAGCAGCCCCGGGACGGGGGGCGACGAGCAGTACTTC. Residues: CASSPGTGGDEQYF.

The V gene is TRBV7-8, the J gene TRBJ1-6; 7 bases align to TRBD1. CDR3 size: 15 residues. Germline V CDR1 and CDR2: SGHVS, FQNEAQ. Unmatched junction bases numbered 1, after V lost 0 bases and J lost 5 bases. This CDR3 is CASSLAGGDNSPLHF. In DNA, the CDR3 is TGTGCCAGCAGCTTAGCAGGGGGCGATAATTCACCCCTCCACTTT.

The V gene is TRBV18, the J gene TRBJ2-3; D is unclear. Per germline, CDR1 KGHSH and CDR2 LQKENI. The germline V and J ends were trimmed by 0 bases and 5 bases, with 6 bases remaining between them. This CDR3 has 13 residues. The CDR3 spells CASSPPMVDTQYF. CDR3 nucleotide sequence: TGTGCCAGCTCACCACCGATGGTAGATACGCAGTATTTT.

The chain has TRBV24-1 and TRBJ1-2; weak D call: TRBD1 (6 bases). This CDR3 spans 14 amino acids. Trimming left V 3 bases short and J 2 bases short, with 9 bases between. The germline CDR1 and CDR2 sequences are KGHDR and SFDVKD. CDR3 amino acids: CATSDHRVNYGYTF. The CDR3 region has the DNA TGTGCCACCAGTGATCACAGGGTCAACTATGGCTACACCTTC.

This sequence joins TRBV5-6 and TRBJ1-5, with D tentatively TRBD1 (5 bases). V was clipped by 1 base and J by 5 bases, with 16 bases between them. This CDR3 region has 16 residues. Germline assignment: CDR1 SGHDT and CDR2 YYEEEE. The CDR3 coding sequence is TGTGCCAGCAGCTTGAGGGGTCCCCGGGTGGATCAGCCCCAGCATTTT. Encoded protein: CASSLRGPRVDQPQHF.

The chain links TRBV7-8 to TRBJ2-7; D may be TRBD1 (6 bases). Trimming removed 5 bases at V and 3 bases at J, with 23 bases between. There are 17 residues in the CDR3. Germline loops: CDR1 SGHVS, CDR2 FQNEAQ. The CDR3 sequence is CASSLPPDRQGVYEQYF. The CDR3, as DNA: TGTGCCAGCAGCCTACCCCCCGACAGGCAAGGAGTCTACGAGCAGTACTTC.

DNA of the CDR3: TGTGCCAGCAGTTTACCAGGGGGCACTGAAGCTTTCTTT. This translates into CASSLPGGTEAFF. The genes are TRBV27 and TRBJ1-1; 7 nucleotides align to TRBD1. Trimming at V came to 2 bases and at J to 4 bases, leaving 1 base not matched to a gene. The CDR3 covers 13 residues. CDR1 is MNHEY, CDR2 SMNVEV, per germline (reference sequence).

The rearrangement uses TRBV10-3 and TRBJ1-6; unclear D gene. Trimming stripped 4 bases from V and 18 bases from J, with 16 bases between. The CDR3 is made up of 12 amino acids. Per the germline V gene, CDR1 is ENHRY and CDR2 is SYGVKD. CDR3 bases: TGTGCCATCAGTGCGGCGGGGAGGGCCTACCACTTT. Amino acids: CAISAAGRAYHF.